This T cell receptor beta chain was obtained from a study of identical twins. On this clonotype: As yet, its antigen is unknown.

A single record per CDR3 protein comes from TCRdb applying MiXCR to the 5' RACE reads. Of 450,000 to 600,000 distinct CDR3 sequences listed, under 25% are singletons. V lost 5 bases and J lost 6; bases outside the gene matches: 5. Germline CDR1 is SGHDT and CDR2 is YYEEEE. CDR3 length: 14 residues. Findings and limits, study-wide: Carriage of fewer insertions was seen in abundant cord blood beta clonotypes, whereas memory repertoires showed none.

The sample was also reused in another study, on yellow fever vaccine responses in identical twins.

The gene calls are TRBV5-6 and TRBJ2-7; 13 positions agree with TRBD2. The origin of this receptor is a woman between 18 and 29 years old in good health. The material sequenced was CD4+ T cells sorted from blood. The CDR3 coding sequence is TGTGCCAGCAGTTCCGGACTAGCGGGGGTCGAGCAGTACGTC. It codes for CASSSGLAGVEQYV.